Listed below are T cell receptor beta chains from one sample, sequenced in a study of blood T cells in healthy people across ages. MiXCR was run by TCRdb on the 5' RACE reads, yielding one entry per CDR3 protein. The repertoire holds more than 700,000 distinct CDR3 sequences, with roughly 46% as singletons. The source material was blood. All receptors derive from a man of 80 years or more in good health. The CDR3 runs from the conserved cysteine through the conserved F or W. A D gene is named only where the DNA matches it firmly. Size values are once, few and many counts, or a class for expanded clones, and some rows have none.

>TRBD1|few|TRBJ2-7|TRBV7-2
CASSLLNTGEYEQYF
TGTGCCAGCAGCTTGTTGAATACAGGGGAGTACGAGCAGTACTTC
>.|.|TRBJ2-3|TRBV29-1
CSVTFDVRPDTQYF
TGCAGCGTGACATTTGATGTCCGACCAGATACGCAGTATTTT
>TRBD2|few|TRBJ2-3|TRBV20-1
CSATPTSLDRFSTDTQYF
TGCAGTGCTACCCCGACTAGCCTAGACCGCTTTAGCACAGATACGCAGTATTTT
>.|.|TRBJ1-4|TRBV7-2
CASSPGPVLMHEKLFF
TGTGCCAGCAGCCCAGGGCCGGTACTAATGCATGAAAAACTGTTTTTT
>TRBD1|.|TRBJ2-3|TRBV29-1
CSSNTGGSTDTQYF
TGCAGCTCCAACACAGGGGGGAGCACAGATACGCAGTATTTT
>.|.|TRBJ1-6|TRBV29-1
CSVAWTVYNSPLHF
TGCAGCGTTGCATGGACGGTTTATAATTCACCCCTCCACTTT
>TRBD1|many|TRBJ2-1|TRBV7-9
CASSIYLGQGGDEQFF
TGTGCCAGCAGCATCTACCTGGGACAGGGCGGTGATGAGCAGTTCTTC
>TRBD1|.|TRBJ1-1|TRBV12-3/TRBV12-4
CASRLQGGQNTEAFF
TGTGCCAGCAGACTCCAGGGGGGCCAGAACACTGAAGCTTTCTTT
>TRBD1|.|TRBJ2-5|TRBV20-1
CSARYGTAQEAQYF
TGCAGTGCTAGATACGGGACAGCACAAGAGGCCCAGTACTTC
>.|.|TRBJ2-7|TRBV28
CASKGPGSYEQYF
TGTGCCAGCAAGGGCCCAGGGTCCTACGAGCAGTACTTC
>TRBD2|.|TRBJ2-1|TRBV6-2/TRBV6-3
CASSSLAAVLGSYNEQFF
TGTGCCAGCAGTTCTCTAGCGGCGGTGCTTGGCTCCTACAATGAGCAGTTCTTC
>.|.|TRBJ2-1|TRBV20-1
CSAKVLEKNEQFF
TGCAGTGCTAAAGTGTTAGAAAAGAATGAGCAGTTCTTC
>.|.|TRBJ2-3|TRBV5-1
CASSYNQGSWGDTQYF
TGCGCCAGCAGCTACAACCAAGGGAGTTGGGGAGATACGCAGTATTTT
>.|.|TRBJ2-6|TRBV25-1
CASSEFQGRANVLTF
TGTGCCAGCAGTGAATTCCAGGGTCGGGCCAACGTCCTGACTTTC
>TRBD2|.|TRBJ2-7|TRBV20-1
CSARDRAGRSYEQYF
TGCAGTGCTAGAGACCGGGCCGGGAGGTCCTACGAGCAGTACTTC
>.|.|TRBJ2-4|TRBV10-3
CAISEDFGAPGAKNIQYF
TGTGCCATCAGTGAGGATTTTGGGGCGCCGGGGGCCAAAAACATTCAGTACTTC
>.|once|TRBJ1-1|TRBV29-1
CSVAWLNTEAFF
TGCAGCGTTGCATGGCTGAACACTGAAGCTTTCTTT
>.|few|TRBJ2-3|TRBV20-1
CSARDFWGDTQYF
TGCAGTGCTAGAGATTTCTGGGGAGATACGCAGTATTTT
>.|few|TRBJ2-7|TRBV14
CASARGGRAYYEQYF
TGTGCCAGTGCCCGGGGCGGCAGGGCCTACTACGAGCAGTACTTC
>TRBD2|.|TRBJ2-7|TRBV5-1
CASRQEGGSSYEQYF
TGCGCCAGCAGACAAGAGGGCGGGAGCTCCTACGAGCAGTACTTC
>.|.|TRBJ2-1|TRBV20-1
CSAGVRGYSYNEQFF
TGCAGTGCCGGTGTTAGGGGCTACTCCTACAATGAGCAGTTCTTC
>TRBD2|few|TRBJ2-5|TRBV7-9
CASSPIGLAGELETQYF
TGTGCCAGCAGCCCGATCGGACTAGCGGGAGAACTAGAGACCCAGTACTTC
>.|.|TRBJ2-4|TRBV27
CASRLAGVIAKNIQYF
TGTGCCAGCAGGCTCGCCGGGGTGATAGCCAAAAACATTCAGTACTTC
>.|few|TRBJ2-7|TRBV30
CAWRGSGREQYF
TGTGCCTGGAGGGGGTCCGGACGGGAGCAGTACTTC
>TRBD1|.|TRBJ1-6|TRBV20-1
CSATPLGTGNSPLHF
TGCAGTGCCACACCCCTCGGGACAGGGAATTCACCCCTCCACTTT
>.|.|TRBJ2-3|TRBV7-8
CASSLKGLSSTDTQYF
TGTGCCAGCAGCTTAAAAGGGCTGTCTAGCACAGATACGCAGTATTTT
>TRBD2|.|TRBJ2-3|TRBV4-3
CASSQTSGSSDTQYF
TGCGCCAGCAGCCAAACTAGCGGGAGCTCAGATACGCAGTATTTT